The rows below give T cell receptor beta chains drawn from one sample of a study of T cells after yellow fever vaccination. MiXCR, run by TCRdb on the 5' RACE reads, gives a single entry per CDR3 protein. This table holds 450,000 to 600,000 distinct CDR3 sequences, 13% found once. The sample in question was PBMCs, obtained on the day of the yellow fever booster vaccination. The receptor set was obtained from a man aged 25-45 years who received the YFV17D yellow fever vaccine. Each CDR3 is given with its conserved first and last residue. The D gene is left open where the match is weak. Not every row has a clone size; where given, it reads once, few, many or a size class.

J,V,size,D,DNA,CDR3
TRBJ2-3,TRBV7-8,NA,TRBD2,TGTGCCAGCAGCCAAAAAACTCCGGGACTAGCGGGAAGGAACACGCAGTATTTT,CASSQKTPGLAGRNTQYF
TRBJ2-1,TRBV29-1,NA,NA,TGCAGCGTCCATCTGACTAGAATGTCGCAGTTCTTC,CSVHLTRMSQFF
TRBJ2-3,TRBV5-1,few,NA,TGCGCCAGCAGCTTGGGGAAATTAACAGATACGCAGTATTTT,CASSLGKLTDTQYF
TRBJ2-7,TRBV24-1,NA,NA,TGTGCCACCACTACCTCCTACGAGCAGTACTTC,CATTTSYEQYF
TRBJ2-7,TRBV4-3,few,NA,TGCGCCAGCAGCCAAGAGATCGGTTGGTCCTACGAGCAGTACTTC,CASSQEIGWSYEQYF
TRBJ2-3,TRBV12-3/TRBV12-4,NA,TRBD1,TGTGCCAGCAGTGAGGGACAGGATACGCAGTATTTT,CASSEGQDTQYF
TRBJ2-7,TRBV19,NA,NA,TGTGCCAGTAGTATGCTGGACAGAGATTCCTACGAGCAGTACTTC,CASSMLDRDSYEQYF
TRBJ2-5,TRBV7-3,NA,NA,TGTGCCAGCAGCTTAGAATTCGGATTTAGGACCCAGTACTTC,CASSLEFGFRTQYF
TRBJ2-1,TRBV7-9,many,NA,TGTGCCAGCAGCCCACGGGGTAGCTCCTACAATGAGCAGTTCTTC,CASSPRGSSYNEQFF
TRBJ1-5,TRBV7-9,NA,NA,TGTGCCAGCAGCTTGGTAGTAGGGCATGACAATCAGCCCCAGCATTTT,CASSLVVGHDNQPQHF
TRBJ2-7,TRBV12-3/TRBV12-4,NA,TRBD1,TGTGCCAGCAGTCCGCCGGGACAGGGTAGGCAGTACTTC,CASSPPGQGRQYF
TRBJ2-3,TRBV19,few,NA,TGTGCCAGTAGTATTTACGATACGCAGTATTTT,CASSIYDTQYF
TRBJ1-4,TRBV2,NA,TRBD1,TGTGCCAGCAGTGTGGCTGGACAGGATAATGAAAAACTGTTTTTT,CASSVAGQDNEKLFF
TRBJ2-1,TRBV12-3/TRBV12-4,NA,TRBD2,TGTGCCAGCAATGTGCGGGAGGGTTCGTACAATGAGCAGTTCTTC,CASNVREGSYNEQFF
TRBJ2-7,TRBV6-5,NA,NA,TGTGCCAGCAGTTACTCGAATCCGGACGGCGAACTCCCCTCCTACGAGCAGTACTTC,CASSYSNPDGELPSYEQYF
TRBJ2-3,TRBV6-1,NA,TRBD1,TGTGCCAGCAGTCAACCCGGGACAGGGTGGGATACGCAGTATTTT,CASSQPGTGWDTQYF